This T cell receptor (beta chain) is from a study of CD8 T cells in ankylosing spondylitis. MiXCR was run by TCRdb on the 5' RACE reads, yielding one entry per CDR3 protein. The sample lists 380,000 or so distinct CDR3 sequences; 20% to 25% were seen once. General study findings and limits: For ankylosing spondylitis blood, a TCR beta motif of seven to nine highly homologous variants appeared characteristic.

The V gene's germline CDR1 is SEHNR and CDR2 FQNEAQ (reference sequence). The CDR3 has 13 residues. A note on this clonotype: The target antigen is unknown. The junction shows a germline mismatch at one end, possibly a read error.

The material sequenced was blood, either unsorted or a sorted T cell fraction (not recorded which). The TCR sequence derives from a male donor with ankylosing spondylitis or in good health (not recorded which). The rearrangement uses TRBV7-9 and TRBJ2-1; 8 positions agree with TRBD1. The CDR3 DNA sequence: TGTGCCAGCTGCTTGACAGGGGACAATGAGCAGTTCTTC. Encoded protein: CASCLTGDNEQFF.